A single sample gave rise to the 19 T cell receptor beta chains below, sequenced in a study of Graves' ophthalmopathy and Graves' hyperthyroidism. RNA transcripts served as template for amplifying TCR beta CDR3 sequences. The workflow started with a first-round RT-PCR run with HTBI primers and then moved on to a second-round multiplex PCR. TCRdb independently ran MiXCR on the multiplex PCR reads; one entry per CDR3 protein. Here the sample spans approximately 700,000 distinct CDR3 sequences, 40% being singletons. Input material: peripheral blood. These receptors all come from an adult man with Graves' ophthalmopathy.

A note on this clonotype: A much larger clone lies a single base off, so this may be a read error. The chain carries TRBV12-3 or TRBV12-4 and TRBJ2-5; 7 bases are a match to TRBD2. This CDR3 region has 13 residues. J was trimmed by 7 bases and V by 3 bases; bases with no gene match: 5. CDR3 amino acids: CASSFVGRGTQYF. In DNA, the CDR3 is TGTGCCAGCAGTTTCGTGGGGAGGGGGACCCAGTACTTC.

The chain couples TRBV9 to TRBJ1-1; D is unclear. This CDR3 is 13 amino acids long. Trimming removed 2 bases at V and 0 bases at J, with 5 bases between. CDR1 is SGDLS and CDR2 is YYNGEE in the germline V gene. CDR3 nucleotide sequence: TGTGCCAGCAGCGTTTGGGTGAACACTGAAGCTTTCTTT. Protein: CASSVWVNTEAFF. The full variable domain, completed using reference TRBV9 and TRBJ1-1, is DSGVTQTPKHLITATGQRVTLRCSPRSGDLSVYWYQQSLDQGLQFLIQYYNGEERAKGNILERFSAQQFPDLHSELNLSSLELGDSALYFCASSVWVNTEAFFGQGTRLTVV.

Note on this clonotype: The junction departs from the called germline gene at one end, perhaps through a read error. The V and J genes are TRBV7-9 and TRBJ2-6, with TRBD1 as a possible D gene (5 bases). Looked up from germline, CDR1 is SEHNR and CDR2 is FQNEAQ (reference sequence). The CDR3 runs 13 residues. The chain's CDR3 is CASSQGVGATEAF. Here the CDR3 DNA reads TGTGCCAGCAGTCAAGGGGTTGGTGCCACTGAAGCTTTC.

The rearrangement uses TRBV20-1 and TRBJ1-5; D remains ambiguous. The CDR3 loop spans 13 amino acids. Germline assignment: CDR1 DFQATT and CDR2 SNEGSKA (reference sequence). The V end lost 7 bases, the J end lost 3 bases, and 13 bases lay between the germline ends. The CDR3 region has the DNA TGCAGTGTCAGTCCCCAGGACAATCAGCCCCAGCATTTT. This translates into CSVSPQDNQPQHF.

This clonotype was detected many times. This rearrangement joins TRBV7-8 to TRBJ1-1; D ambiguous. Germline CDR1 SGHVS, CDR2 FQNEAQ. The CDR3 contains 13 residues. Trimming took 5 bases from V and 1 from J, leaving 8 bases between them. CDR3 in amino acids: CASSATANTEAFF. The CDR3, as DNA: TGTGCCAGCAGCGCCACAGCGAACACTGAAGCTTTCTTT.

This clonotype came up many times. V gene TRBV20-1 combines with J gene TRBJ1-2, with 8 bases fitting TRBD1. This CDR3 is 12 amino acids long. The V segment lost 4 bases and the J segment 5 bases; nucleotides outside the gene matches: 3. The germline V gene has CDR1 DFQATT and CDR2 SNEGSKA (reference sequence). For the CDR3, the DNA is TGCAGTGCTACAACAGGGGGTTATGGCTACACCTTC. Protein product: CSATTGGYGYTF.

Details on this clonotype: This may stem from a read error, because a much larger clone lies one nucleotide away. This sequence joins TRBV19 and TRBJ1-5; no reliable D call. The CDR3 spans 15 residues. Germline V CDR1 and CDR2: LNHDA, SQIVND (reference sequence). CDR3 protein: CVSTLDGGSNQPQHF. The CDR3 coding sequence is TGTGTCAGTACCCTGGACGGCGGGAGCAATCAGCCCCAGCATTTT. Full variable domain (rest looked up from reference TRBV19 and TRBJ1-5): DGGITQSPKYLFRKEGQNVTLSCEQNLNHDAMYWYRQDPGQGLRLIYYSQIVNDFQKGDIAEGYSVSREKKESFPLTVTSAQKNPTAFYLCVSTLDGGSNQPQHFGDGTRLSIL.

This clonotype has a handful of counts. This rearrangement joins TRBV20-1 to TRBJ2-2; 8 positions agree with TRBD2. The germline V gene has CDR1 DFQATT and CDR2 SNEGSKA (reference sequence). With 8 bases clipped from V and 4 bases from J, the junction kept 6 bases outside the gene matches. The CDR3 has 13 residues. The CDR3 region is CSPRTSPTGELFF. The CDR3 DNA reads as TGCAGTCCTCGGACTAGCCCCACCGGGGAGCTGTTTTTT.

As for this clonotype: This may stem from a read error, because a much larger clone lies one nucleotide away. This sequence joins TRBV10-3 and TRBJ1-1; D not resolved. Germline CDR1 is ENHRY and CDR2 is SYGVKD. The CDR3 is 13 amino acids. Trimming shortened V by 5 bases and J by 0 bases, and 7 bases separated the two germline ends. The CDR3 sequence: CAISYLLNTEAFF. The CDR3 DNA is TGTGCCATCAGTTACTTACTGAACACTGAAGCTTTCTTT.

This chain uses TRBV20-1 with TRBJ2-5; TRBD2 is a possible D gene (6 bases). Trimming took 5 bases from V and 3 from J, leaving 13 bases between them. Looked up from germline, CDR1 is DFQATT and CDR2 is SNEGSKA (reference sequence). The CDR3 sequence is 13 residues long. The CDR3 sequence: CSAPGPGEETQYF. Written as DNA, the CDR3 is TGCAGTGCTCCCGGACCGGGGGAAGAGACCCAGTACTTC.

This clonotype was counted ten times or more. The chain uses TRBV20-1 and TRBJ1-1, with D tentatively TRBD1 (5 bases). This CDR3 is built from 14 residues. Per the germline V gene, CDR1 is DFQATT and CDR2 is SNEGSKA (reference sequence). V shed 1 base and J shed 3 bases, with 12 bases lying between them. In DNA form, the CDR3 reads TGCAGTGCTAGAGTGGGGGAAGTGTACACTGAAGCTTTCTTT. Translation: CSARVGEVYTEAFF.

The sample holds many counts of this clonotype. The V gene is TRBV5-4, the J gene TRBJ1-2; 7 bases are a match to TRBD1. From germline, CDR1 is SGHNT and CDR2 YYREEE (reference sequence). The CDR3 extends over 14 amino acids. V shed 4 bases, J shed 7 bases, and the junction held 10 bases outside the gene matches. CDR3 DNA: TGTGCCAGCAGCCCCCGACAGGGAGCAGGTGGCTACACCTTC. Its translation is CASSPRQGAGGYTF.

This clonotype was observed a handful of times. The J gene is TRBJ2-7, the V gene TRBV9; 7 bases line up with TRBD1. V was pared by 4 bases and J by 4 bases, with 11 bases of the junction left unmatched. The CDR3 is 15 residues long. Germline-derived CDR1 and CDR2 are SGDLS and YYNGEE. This chain's CDR3 is CASSPSTGWTYEQYF. CDR3 bases: TGTGCCAGCAGCCCGTCGACAGGGTGGACTTACGAGCAGTACTTC. Full variable domain (outside the CDR3, taken from reference TRBV9 and TRBJ2-7): DSGVTQTPKHLITATGQRVTLRCSPRSGDLSVYWYQQSLDQGLQFLIQYYNGEERAKGNILERFSAQQFPDLHSELNLSSLELGDSALYFCASSPSTGWTYEQYFGPGTRLTVT.

This clonotype was found many times. The rearrangement joins TRBV29-1 to TRBJ2-7, with D possibly TRBD2 on 6 matching bases. The CDR3 extends over 11 amino acids. Germline V gene sequence: CDR1 SQVTM, CDR2 ANQGSEA. V was trimmed by 6 bases and J by 6 bases, leaving 12 bases between them. CDR3 nucleotide sequence: TGCAGCGTGGAGGGTCTGGGCGAGCAGTACTTC. It codes for CSVEGLGEQYF.

Points on this clonotype: At one end the junction does not follow the germline gene, possibly because of a read error. The chain joins TRBV29-1 to TRBJ2-7; perhaps TRBD1 as D (6 bases). The germline CDR1 and CDR2 sequences are SQVTM and ANQGSEA. This CDR3 is 14 amino acids long. This CDR3 is CSADSLGDTGEQCF. The CDR3, as DNA: TGCAGCGCGGACAGCCTGGGGGACACCGGGGAGCAGTGCTTC.

The chain recombines TRBV10-2 with TRBJ2-7, with TRBD1 identical over 10 bases. The germline V gene encodes CDR1 WSHSY and CDR2 SAAADI. The CDR3 has 14 residues. V lost 3 bases and J lost 8; bases outside the gene matches: 7. The CDR3 sequence: CASSEPGTGVKQYF. The CDR3 DNA reads as TGCGCCAGCAGTGAACCTGGGACAGGGGTGAAGCAGTACTTC.

This clonotype was found many times. This chain joins TRBV20-1 and TRBJ2-5, with D unresolved. Germline CDR1 DFQATT, CDR2 SNEGSKA (reference sequence). V shed 3 bases and J shed 5 bases, with 10 bases lying between them. The CDR3 is made up of 12 amino acids. CDR3 protein: CSASPGVETQYF. CDR3 bases: TGCAGTGCTAGTCCTGGGGTCGAGACCCAGTACTTC.

The chain carries TRBV9 and TRBJ1-4; 8 nucleotides line up with TRBD1. This CDR3 comprises 16 residues. The V gene end was trimmed by 5 bases and the J gene end by 4 bases; junction bases not matched to a gene: 10. The germline gives CDR1 SGDLS, CDR2 YYNGEE. CDR3 sequence (DNA): TGTGCCAGCAGTGGAAGGACAGGGAATAGTAATGAAAAACTGTTTTTT. This encodes CASSGRTGNSNEKLFF.

Comments on this clonotype: The junction and the germline gene differ at one end; a read error may be behind it. This chain joins TRBV7-9 and TRBJ1-2, with TRBD1 matching 8 bases. Germline values: CDR1 SEHNR, CDR2 FQNEAQ (reference sequence). The CDR3 is 18 residues long. CDR3 sequence: CASSLPFDRDRSNYGYTF. CDR3 sequence (DNA): TGCGCCAGCAGCCTACCCTTCGACCGGGACAGGAGTAACTATGGCTACACCTTC.